This T cell receptor beta chain is drawn from a study of T cell changes during pregnancy in multiple sclerosis. The CDR3 consists of 12 residues. The V end lost 5 bases, the J end lost 6 bases, and 11 bases lay between the germline ends. Germline V gives CDR1 SEHNR, CDR2 FQNEAQ (reference sequence). Produced via immunoSEQ multiplex PCR; TCRdb's table is partial and in-frame only. The table includes fewer than 70,000 clones, around 92% detected once. V is TRBV7-9 and J is TRBJ2-7; the D is unclear. Material: CD8+ T cells from peripheral blood mononuclear cells, obtained in the third trimester of pregnancy. The clonotype originates from a female donor in good health, enrolled as a control in a pregnancy study. The CDR3 region is CASSLHRGEQYF. The CDR3 nucleotides read TGTGCCAGCAGCCTCCATCGAGGCGAGCAGTACTTC.